This TCR beta chain comes out of a study of OX40 agonist ivuxolimab in advanced cancers. As for the study in general: Intravenous ivuxolimab at 0.01 to 10 mg/kg was given to patients every 2 weeks. People who had prior anti-PD-1, anti-PD-L1 or anti-CTLA-4 therapy could take part, and approximately 44% had some.

Germline CDR1 SGHDT, CDR2 YYEEEE. The V gene end was trimmed by 4 bases and the J gene end by 3 bases; junction bases not matched to a gene: 11. The CDR3 consists of 16 residues. Study observations and caveats: Near-lowest levels of clonal expansion characterized partial responders at 0.1-3.0 mg/kg.

The protocol was immunoSEQ multiplex PCR, while the TCRdb copy is restricted to in-frame clones and leaves out a portion. Found here are tens of thousands of clones, roughly 85% of them singletons; the top ten hold 1.2%. As regards this clone: What it binds is not known.

Samples of blood were obtained at baseline, on cycle 4 day 1, and on cycle 7 day 1. The material sequenced was CD4+ or CD8+ T cells sorted from blood, taken in a trial of the OX40 agonist ivuxolimab. The receptor was derived from an adult with an advanced solid tumor such as melanoma, head and neck, liver or kidney cancer. The chain carries TRBV5-6 and TRBJ2-3; TRBD2 agrees at 7 bases. The CDR3 loop is CASSQPAGMSTDTQYF. In nucleotides, the CDR3 is TGTGCCAGCAGCCAACCAGCGGGAATGTCTACAGATACGCAGTATTTT.